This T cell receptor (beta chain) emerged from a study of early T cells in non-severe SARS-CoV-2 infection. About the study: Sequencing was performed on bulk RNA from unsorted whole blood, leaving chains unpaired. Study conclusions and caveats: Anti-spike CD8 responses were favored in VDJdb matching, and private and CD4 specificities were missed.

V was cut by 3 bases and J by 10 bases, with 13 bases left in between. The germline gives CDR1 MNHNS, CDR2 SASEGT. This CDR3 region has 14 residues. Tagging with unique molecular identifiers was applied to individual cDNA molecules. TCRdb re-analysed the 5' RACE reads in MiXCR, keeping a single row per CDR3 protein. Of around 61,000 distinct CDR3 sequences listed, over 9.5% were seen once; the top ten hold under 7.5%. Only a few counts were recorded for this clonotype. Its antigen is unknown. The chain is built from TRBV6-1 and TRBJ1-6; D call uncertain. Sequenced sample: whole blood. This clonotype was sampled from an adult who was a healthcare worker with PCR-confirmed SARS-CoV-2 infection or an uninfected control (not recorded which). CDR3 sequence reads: CASSDIGSLSPLHF. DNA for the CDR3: TGTGCCAGCAGTGATATAGGATCTCTCTCACCCCTCCACTTT.